Each of the 16 T cell receptor beta chains below was sequenced from the same sample in a study of blood T cells in healthy people across ages. The use of a sample-barcoded 5' primer and a J-beta primer mix characterized a second PCR of roughly 7 to 11 cycles. Using its own MiXCR run on the 5' RACE reads, TCRdb lists one record per CDR3 protein. Of about 780,000 distinct CDR3 sequences detected, 55% to 65% appear once; the ten largest clones hold 28%. Sequencing used blood. The receptors shown here come from a man younger than 45 in good health.

The chain links TRBV10-3 to TRBJ2-5, with TRBD1 identical over 9 bases. After removal of 4 bases from V and 2 bases from J, the junction contained 2 bases not matched to a gene. Germline V gives CDR1 ENHRY, CDR2 SYGVKD. This CDR3 contains 14 residues. This CDR3 reads CAISGDRGQETQYF. CDR3 DNA: TGTGCCATCAGTGGCGACAGGGGGCAAGAGACCCAGTACTTC.

The table lists this clonotype with a few counts. The chain joins TRBV3-1 to TRBJ2-7, with D possibly being TRBD1 (6 bases). The CDR3 consists of 17 residues. The germline V gene has CDR1 LGHDT and CDR2 YNNKEL (reference sequence). Trimming took 5 bases from V and 0 from J, leaving 20 bases between them. CDR3 DNA: TGTGCCAGCAGCGGGGAAAGGGGGTCTTTATCCTCCTACGAGCAGTACTTC. Its translation is CASSGERGSLSSYEQYF.

The chain has TRBV28 and TRBJ2-2, with TRBD2 matching 9 bases. The germline V gene encodes CDR1 MDHEN and CDR2 SYDVKM. J lost 13 bases, V lost 4 bases, and 22 bases had no gene match. This CDR3 region has 18 residues. The CDR3 protein is CASSYESVAGDLLEGLFF. CDR3 in DNA: TGTGCCAGCAGTTATGAGTCGGTAGCGGGGGACCTATTGGAGGGGCTGTTTTTT.

V gene TRBV29-1 combines with J gene TRBJ1-1, with D possibly TRBD1 on 5 matching bases. This CDR3 region has 13 residues. The V end lost 7 bases, the J end lost 5 bases, and 17 bases lay between the germline ends. The germline CDR1 and CDR2 sequences are SQVTM and ANQGSEA. The CDR3 DNA follows: TGCAGCGCCCTGGGACGAACCCAAACTGAAGCTTTCTTT. This gives the protein CSALGRTQTEAFF.

This chain links TRBV9 with TRBJ2-3, with 7 bases that match TRBD2. Germline CDR1 SGDLS, CDR2 YYNGEE. The CDR3 sequence is 14 residues long. V was clipped by 0 bases and J by 6 bases; unmatched bases: 4. CDR3 loop: CASSVGTRPDTQYF. The CDR3 DNA sequence: TGTGCCAGCAGCGTAGGGACTAGGCCCGATACGCAGTATTTT.

This clonotype was observed a single time. The chain joins TRBV28 to TRBJ2-5; D uncertain. CDR3 length: 14 amino acids. CDR1 is MDHEN and CDR2 is SYDVKM in the germline V gene. V was trimmed by 5 bases and J by 7 bases, leaving 17 bases between them. The CDR3 here is CASSQGVQLGTQYF. The CDR3 coding sequence is TGTGCCAGCAGTCAAGGTGTGCAGCTAGGGACCCAGTACTTC.

This clonotype occurred a few times. The rearrangement uses TRBV6-1 and TRBJ2-7; D ambiguous. In germline, CDR1 is MNHNS, CDR2 SASEGT. V dropped 5 bases and J dropped 7 bases, with 18 bases sitting between them. The CDR3 totals 14 residues. The CDR3 DNA is TGTGCCAGCAGTTCCAGCGTATTAGACGGTGAGCAGTACTTC. It codes for CASSSSVLDGEQYF.

The chain is built from TRBV7-2 and TRBJ2-7; 13 nucleotides agree with TRBD2. Germline V lookup: CDR1 SGHTA, CDR2 FQGNSA. The ends lost 5 bases at V and 3 bases at J; junction bases unmatched: 7. The CDR3 contains 16 residues. CDR3 amino acids: CASSQPGLAGRYEQYF. The CDR3 DNA reads TGTGCCAGCAGCCAGCCGGGACTAGCGGGGCGCTACGAGCAGTACTTC.

This chain joins TRBV4-3 and TRBJ2-7, with D possibly being TRBD1 (5 bases). The V end lost 0 bases, the J end lost 3 bases, and 9 bases lay between the germline ends. The CDR3 is 14 residues long. CDR1 and CDR2 from the germline V gene are LGHNA and YSLEER. As DNA, the CDR3 is TGCGCCAGCAGCCAAGATTCAAGGGGCTACGAGCAGTACTTC. Translation: CASSQDSRGYEQYF.

The J gene is TRBJ1-3, the V gene TRBV4-2, with a possible D match to TRBD1 (5 bases). V was cut by 4 bases and J by 2 bases, with 12 bases left in between. CDR1 LGHNA and CDR2 YNFKEQ come from the germline V gene. This CDR3 comprises 15 residues. The CDR3 here is CASSRVRGAGNTIYF. The DNA of the CDR3 is TGTGCCAGCAGCCGAGTCCGAGGGGCTGGAAACACCATATATTTT.

This chain connects TRBV4-3 to TRBJ2-3; perhaps TRBD1 as D (7 bases). Germline V gives CDR1 LGHNA, CDR2 YSLEER. The CDR3 sequence is 15 residues long. V gave up 4 bases and J gave up 7 bases, with 18 bases separating them. CDR3 residues: CASSPRSAGGNTQYF. In nucleotides, the CDR3 is TGCGCCAGCAGCCCTAGATCTGCAGGGGGGAATACGCAGTATTTT.

The chain recombines TRBV25-1 with TRBJ2-3; D tentatively fits TRBD1 or TRBD2 (5 bases each). Germline lookup yields CDR1 MGHDK and CDR2 SYGVNS. The CDR3 runs 12 residues. Trimming removed 8 bases from V and 6 bases from J, with 12 bases in between. CDR3 loop: CASWGSPDTQYF. CDR3 bases: TGTGCCAGCTGGGGGTCCCCGGATACGCAGTATTTT.

V gene TRBV10-3 combines with J gene TRBJ2-7; the D gene is possibly TRBD1 (5 bases). V gave up 2 bases and J gave up 0 bases, with 14 bases separating them. Looked up from germline, CDR1 is ENHRY and CDR2 is SYGVKD. The CDR3 runs 16 residues. DNA for the CDR3: TGTGCCATCAGTGAGCCCCTCCAGGGAAGCTCCTACGAGCAGTACTTC. It yields the protein CAISEPLQGSSYEQYF.

This sequence joins TRBV6-1 and TRBJ2-7, with no clear D. Germline V gene data show CDR1 as MNHNS and CDR2 as SASEGT. The CDR3 extends over 14 amino acids. The V end lost 7 bases, the J end lost 2 bases, and 15 bases lay between the germline ends. CDR3 region: CASNPDRVAYEQYF. The CDR3 coding sequence is TGTGCCAGCAACCCGGATAGGGTAGCCTACGAGCAGTACTTC.

The chain carries TRBV15 and TRBJ2-5; D is unclear. V shed 2 bases and J shed 5 bases, with 9 bases lying between them. This CDR3 has 13 amino acids. Germline assignment: CDR1 LNHNV and CDR2 YYDKDF (reference sequence). The CDR3 DNA reads as TGTGCCACCAGCAGATCACCCTGGGAGACCCAGTACTTC. It specifies CATSRSPWETQYF.

J is TRBJ1-5 and V is TRBV12-3 or TRBV12-4; D remains ambiguous. The CDR3 totals 16 residues. The V gene lost 6 bases and the J gene lost 0 bases, with 15 bases spanning the gap. The CDR3 reads CASSPGRRDSNQPQHF. CDR3 in DNA: TGTGCCAGCAGCCCCGGACGGAGAGATAGCAATCAGCCCCAGCATTTT.